This T cell receptor (beta chain) is from a study of cytomegalovirus exposure and HLA in healthy donors. General study points: Confirmation was obtained in vitro that a few CMV-associated chains are specific for CMV antigens. Cytomegalovirus status, reportedly, was diagnosed with high specificity and sensitivity by the classifier.

Points on this clone: Its target is unknown.

Sequencing was performed with immunoSEQ multiplex PCR; in TCRdb, only in-frame clones are kept and a portion is missing. The data contain about 58,000 clones, more than 75% of them singletons. Material: PBMCs. The source is a man aged 18 to 29 in good health and CMV-seronegative.

The CDR3 nucleotides are TGTGCCAGCAGTCCCGGGACTAGCGGGTGGGACAATGAGCAGTTCTTC. This gives the protein CASSPGTSGWDNEQFF. V usage is TRBV27 and J usage is TRBJ2-1; 12 nucleotides line up with TRBD2. The CDR3 runs to 16 residues. With V trimmed by 5 bases and J by 5 bases, 7 bases remained unmatched. Per germline, CDR1 MNHEY and CDR2 SMNVEV (reference sequence).